The present T cell receptor (beta chain) was sequenced within a study of molecular identifiers for immune sequencing clone quantification. V lost 8 bases to trimming and J lost 10 bases, with 26 bases between them. Looked up from germline, CDR1 is GTSNPN and CDR2 is SVGIG (reference sequence). The CDR3 covers 14 residues. Remarks on this clonotype: Its antigen is undetermined.

TCRdb re-called the PCR reads with MiXCR, one entry per CDR3 protein. The repertoire holds more than 250,000 distinct CDR3 sequences, with 20% to 25% as singletons. Study results and caveats: Under 1% of molecules in naive cells, but over 99% of effector molecules, belonged to clones above 20 RNA copies.

The sample comprised naive CD8+ T cells from blood, with Jurkat cell RNA spiked in. Indicated subset: FACS-sorted CD8+CD4-CCR7+CD45RA+ naive T cells. The chain couples TRBV30 to TRBJ2-5, with D perhaps TRBD1 or TRBD2 (7 bases each). This receptor was identified in a human donor in good health. Some libraries in this study had Jurkat cell RNA spiked in. CDR3 sequence reads: CARGGERGRVDQYF. CDR3 coding DNA: TGTGCCAGGGGAGGGGAAAGGGGGCGAGTTGACCAGTACTTC.